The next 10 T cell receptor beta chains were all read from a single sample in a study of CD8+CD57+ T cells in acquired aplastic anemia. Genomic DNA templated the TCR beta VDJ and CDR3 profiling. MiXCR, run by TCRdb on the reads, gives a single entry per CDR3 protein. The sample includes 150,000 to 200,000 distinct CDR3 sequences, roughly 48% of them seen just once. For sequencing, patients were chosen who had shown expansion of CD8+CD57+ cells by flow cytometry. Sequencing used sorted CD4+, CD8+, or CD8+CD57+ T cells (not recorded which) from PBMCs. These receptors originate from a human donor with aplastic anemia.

CDR3 loop: CASGSMNTEAFF. CDR3 in DNA: TGTGCCAGCGGCAGCATGAACACTGAAGCTTTCTTT. This rearrangement joins TRBV9 to TRBJ1-1, with D unresolved. CDR3 length: 12 residues. The germline gives CDR1 SGDLS, CDR2 YYNGEE. Trimming pared 7 bases from V and 0 bases from J, leaving 7 bases between.

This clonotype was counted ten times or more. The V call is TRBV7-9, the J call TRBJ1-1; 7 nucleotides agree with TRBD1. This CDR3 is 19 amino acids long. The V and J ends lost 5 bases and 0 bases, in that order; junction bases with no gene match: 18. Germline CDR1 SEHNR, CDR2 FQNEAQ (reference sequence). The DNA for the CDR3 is TGTGCCAGCAGCCCCGGCTTAGTTGGCAGGGGGTACATGAACACTGAAGCTTTCTTT. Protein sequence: CASSPGLVGRGYMNTEAFF.

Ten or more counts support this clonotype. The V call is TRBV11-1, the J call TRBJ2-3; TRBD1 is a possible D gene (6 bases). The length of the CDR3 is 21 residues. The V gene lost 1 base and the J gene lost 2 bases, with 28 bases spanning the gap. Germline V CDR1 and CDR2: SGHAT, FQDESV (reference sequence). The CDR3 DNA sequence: TGTGCCAGCAGCTTAGGGAAGGTTAGGGGGACGATCTATGAAAACACAGATACGCAGTATTTT. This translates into CASSLGKVRGTIYENTDTQYF.

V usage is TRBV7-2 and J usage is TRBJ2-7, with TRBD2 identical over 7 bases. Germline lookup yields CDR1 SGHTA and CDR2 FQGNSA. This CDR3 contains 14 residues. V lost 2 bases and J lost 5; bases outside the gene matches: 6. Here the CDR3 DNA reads TGTGCCAGCAGCTTATGGGAGGGCCTGAACGAGCAGTACTTC. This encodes CASSLWEGLNEQYF.

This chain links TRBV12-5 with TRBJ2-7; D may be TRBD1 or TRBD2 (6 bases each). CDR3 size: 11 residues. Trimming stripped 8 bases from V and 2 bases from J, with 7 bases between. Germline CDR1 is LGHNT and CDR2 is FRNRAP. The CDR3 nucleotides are TGTGCTAGTCGGGGGCCCTACGAGCAGTACTTC. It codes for CASRGPYEQYF.

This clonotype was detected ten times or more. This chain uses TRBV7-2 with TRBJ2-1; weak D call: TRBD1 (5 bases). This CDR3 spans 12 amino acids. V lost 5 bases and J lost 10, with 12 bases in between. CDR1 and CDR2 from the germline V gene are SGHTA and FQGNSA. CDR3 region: CASSKGVPEQFF. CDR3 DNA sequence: TGTGCCAGCAGCAAAGGGGTCCCCGAGCAGTTCTTC.

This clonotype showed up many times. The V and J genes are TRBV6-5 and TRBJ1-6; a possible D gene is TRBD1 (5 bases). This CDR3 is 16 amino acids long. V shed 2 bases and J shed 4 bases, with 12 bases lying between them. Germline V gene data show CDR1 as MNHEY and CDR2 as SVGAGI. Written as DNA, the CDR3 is TGTGCCAGCAGTTACGAAGGTGGGGGGTATAATTCACCCCTCCACTTT. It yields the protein CASSYEGGGYNSPLHF.

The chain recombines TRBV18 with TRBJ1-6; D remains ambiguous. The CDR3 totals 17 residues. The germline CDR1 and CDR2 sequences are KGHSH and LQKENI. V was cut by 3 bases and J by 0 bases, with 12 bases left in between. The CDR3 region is CASSPRAPSSYNSPLHF. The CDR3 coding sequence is TGTGCCAGCTCACCCAGAGCTCCTAGCTCCTATAATTCACCCCTCCACTTT.

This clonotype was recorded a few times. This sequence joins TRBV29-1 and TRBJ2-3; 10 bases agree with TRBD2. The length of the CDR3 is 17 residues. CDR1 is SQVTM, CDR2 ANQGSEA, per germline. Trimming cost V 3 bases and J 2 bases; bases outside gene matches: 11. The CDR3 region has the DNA TGCAGCGTTGATCTAGGGCTAGCGGGGGCTTCCACAGATACGCAGTATTTT. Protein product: CSVDLGLAGASTDTQYF.

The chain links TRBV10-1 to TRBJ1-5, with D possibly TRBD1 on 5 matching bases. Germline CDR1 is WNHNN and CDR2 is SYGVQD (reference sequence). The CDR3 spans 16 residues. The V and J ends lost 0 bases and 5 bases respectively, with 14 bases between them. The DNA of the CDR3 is TGCGCCAGCAGTGAGTCCATGGGGGGTTGTCATCAGCCCCAGCATTTT. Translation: CASSESMGGCHQPQHF.